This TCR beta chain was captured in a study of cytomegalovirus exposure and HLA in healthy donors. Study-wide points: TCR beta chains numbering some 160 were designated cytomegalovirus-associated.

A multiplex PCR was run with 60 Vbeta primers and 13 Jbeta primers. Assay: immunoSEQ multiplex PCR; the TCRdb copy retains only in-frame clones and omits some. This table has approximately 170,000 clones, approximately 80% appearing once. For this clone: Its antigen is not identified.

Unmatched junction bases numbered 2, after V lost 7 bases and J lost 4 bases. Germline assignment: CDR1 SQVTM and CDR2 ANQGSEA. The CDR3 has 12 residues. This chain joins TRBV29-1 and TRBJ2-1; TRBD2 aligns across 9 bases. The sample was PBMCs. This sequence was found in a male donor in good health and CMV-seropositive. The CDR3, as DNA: TGCAGCGGCGGGGGGGCGTACAATGAGCAGTTCTTC. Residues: CSGGGAYNEQFF.